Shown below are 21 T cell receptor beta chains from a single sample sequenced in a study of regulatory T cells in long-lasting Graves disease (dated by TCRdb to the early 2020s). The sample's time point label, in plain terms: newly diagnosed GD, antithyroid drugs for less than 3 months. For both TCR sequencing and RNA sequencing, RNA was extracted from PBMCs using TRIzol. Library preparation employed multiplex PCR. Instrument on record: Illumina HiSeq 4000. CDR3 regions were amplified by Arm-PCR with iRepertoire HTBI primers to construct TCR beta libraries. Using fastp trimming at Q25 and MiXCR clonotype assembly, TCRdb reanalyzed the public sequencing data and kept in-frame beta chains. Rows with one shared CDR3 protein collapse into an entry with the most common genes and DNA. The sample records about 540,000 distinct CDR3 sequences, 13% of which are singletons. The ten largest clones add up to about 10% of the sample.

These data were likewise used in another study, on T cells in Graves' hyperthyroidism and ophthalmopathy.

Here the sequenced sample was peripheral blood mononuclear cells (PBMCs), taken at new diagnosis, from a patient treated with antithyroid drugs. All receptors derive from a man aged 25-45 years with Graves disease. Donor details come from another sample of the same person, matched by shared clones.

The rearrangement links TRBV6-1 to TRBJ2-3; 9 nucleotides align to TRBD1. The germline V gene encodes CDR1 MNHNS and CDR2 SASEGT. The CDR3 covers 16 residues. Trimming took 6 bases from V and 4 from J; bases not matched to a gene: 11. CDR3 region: CASRDRGTGSPDTQYF. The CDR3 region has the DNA TGTGCCAGCAGGGACCGCGGGACAGGGTCCCCAGATACGCAGTATTTT.

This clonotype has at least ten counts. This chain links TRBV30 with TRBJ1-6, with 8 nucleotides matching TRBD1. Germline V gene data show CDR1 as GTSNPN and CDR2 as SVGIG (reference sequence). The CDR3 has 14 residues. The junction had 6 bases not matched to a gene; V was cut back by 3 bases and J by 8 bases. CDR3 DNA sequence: TGTGCCTGGAGCCCTGACAGGGGATATTCACCCCTCCACTTT. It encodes CAWSPDRGYSPLHF. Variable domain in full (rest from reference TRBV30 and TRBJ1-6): SQTIHQWPATLVQPVGSPLSLECTVEGTSNPNLYWYRQAAGRGLQLLFYSVGIGQISSEVPQNLSASRPQDRQFILSSKKLLLSDSGFYLCAWSPDRGYSPLHFGNGTRLTVT.

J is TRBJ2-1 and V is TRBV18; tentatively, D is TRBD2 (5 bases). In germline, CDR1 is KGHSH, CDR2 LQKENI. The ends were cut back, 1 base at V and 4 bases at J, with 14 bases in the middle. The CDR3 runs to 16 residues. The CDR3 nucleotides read TGTGCCAGCTCACCACGGACTGCCCGCCTATACAATGAGCAGTTCTTC. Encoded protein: CASSPRTARLYNEQFF.

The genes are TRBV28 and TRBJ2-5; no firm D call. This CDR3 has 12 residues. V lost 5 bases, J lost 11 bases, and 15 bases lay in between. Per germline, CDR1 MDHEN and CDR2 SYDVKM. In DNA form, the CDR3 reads TGTGCCAGCAGTCTCAGTCGGAATGAGCAGTACTTC. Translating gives CASSLSRNEQYF.

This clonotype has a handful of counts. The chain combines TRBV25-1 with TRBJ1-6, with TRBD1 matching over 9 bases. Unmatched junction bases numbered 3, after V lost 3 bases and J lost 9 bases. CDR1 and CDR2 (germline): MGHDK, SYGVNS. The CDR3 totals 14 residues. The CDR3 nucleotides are TGTGCCAGCAGTGACTGGGACAGGGCTTCACCCCTCCACTTT. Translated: CASSDWDRASPLHF.

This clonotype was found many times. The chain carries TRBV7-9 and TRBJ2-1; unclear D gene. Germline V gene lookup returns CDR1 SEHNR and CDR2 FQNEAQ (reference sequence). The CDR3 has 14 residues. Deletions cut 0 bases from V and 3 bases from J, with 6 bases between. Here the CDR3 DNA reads TGTGCCAGCAGCTTAGCGCCCCTCTACAATGAGCAGTTCTTC. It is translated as CASSLAPLYNEQFF.

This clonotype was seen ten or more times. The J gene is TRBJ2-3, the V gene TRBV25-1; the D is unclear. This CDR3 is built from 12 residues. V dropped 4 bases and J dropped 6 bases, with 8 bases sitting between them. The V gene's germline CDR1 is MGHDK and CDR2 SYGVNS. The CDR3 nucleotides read TGTGCCAGCAGTGCGAGGTGGGATACGCAGTATTTT. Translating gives CASSARWDTQYF.

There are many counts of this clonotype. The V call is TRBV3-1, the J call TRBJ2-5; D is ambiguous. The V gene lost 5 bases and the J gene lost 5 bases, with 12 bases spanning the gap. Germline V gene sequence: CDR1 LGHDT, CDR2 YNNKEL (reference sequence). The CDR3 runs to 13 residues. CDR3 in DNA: TGTGCCAGCAGCGAAGGGTGGAGCGAGACCCAGTACTTC. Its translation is CASSEGWSETQYF.

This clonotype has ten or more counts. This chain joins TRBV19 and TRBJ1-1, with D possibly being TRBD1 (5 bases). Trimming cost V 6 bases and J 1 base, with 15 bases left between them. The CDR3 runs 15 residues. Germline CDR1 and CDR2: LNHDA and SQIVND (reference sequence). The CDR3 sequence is CASRAGTLSNTEAFF. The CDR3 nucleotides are TGTGCCAGTAGAGCCGGGACCCTGTCGAACACTGAAGCTTTCTTT.

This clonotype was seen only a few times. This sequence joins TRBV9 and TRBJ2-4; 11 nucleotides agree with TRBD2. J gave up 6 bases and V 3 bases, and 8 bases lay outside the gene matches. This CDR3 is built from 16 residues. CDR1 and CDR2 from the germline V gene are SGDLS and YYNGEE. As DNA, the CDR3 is TGTGCCAGCAGCGAGGGACTTAGCGGGGGGGTAAACATTCAGTACTTC. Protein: CASSEGLSGGVNIQYF.

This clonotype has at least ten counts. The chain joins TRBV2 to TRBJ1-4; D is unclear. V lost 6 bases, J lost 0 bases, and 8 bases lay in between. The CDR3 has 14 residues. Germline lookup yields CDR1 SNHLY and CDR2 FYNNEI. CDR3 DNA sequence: TGTGCCAGCAGGAGCACTTCAACTAATGAAAAACTGTTTTTT. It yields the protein CASRSTSTNEKLFF.

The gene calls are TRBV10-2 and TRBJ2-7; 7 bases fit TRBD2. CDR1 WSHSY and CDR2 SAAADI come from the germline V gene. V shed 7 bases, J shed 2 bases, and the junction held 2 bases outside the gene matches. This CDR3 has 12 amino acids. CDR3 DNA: TGCGCCAGCAATGCGGGAGCCTACGAGCAGTACTTC. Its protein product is CASNAGAYEQYF.

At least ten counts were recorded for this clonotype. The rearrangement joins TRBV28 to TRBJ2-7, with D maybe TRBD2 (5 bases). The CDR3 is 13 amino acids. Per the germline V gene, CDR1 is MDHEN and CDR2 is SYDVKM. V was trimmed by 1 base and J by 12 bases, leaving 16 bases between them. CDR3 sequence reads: CASSLFQRKIPYF. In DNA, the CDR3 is TGTGCCAGCAGTTTATTCCAGCGGAAGATTCCGTACTTC.

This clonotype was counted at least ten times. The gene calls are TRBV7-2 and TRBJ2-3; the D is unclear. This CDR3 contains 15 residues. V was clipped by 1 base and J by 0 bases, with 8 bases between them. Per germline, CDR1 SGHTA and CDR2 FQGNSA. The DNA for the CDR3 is TGTGCCAGCAGCTTAGAGATCTCGAGCACAGATACGCAGTATTTT. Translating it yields CASSLEISSTDTQYF.

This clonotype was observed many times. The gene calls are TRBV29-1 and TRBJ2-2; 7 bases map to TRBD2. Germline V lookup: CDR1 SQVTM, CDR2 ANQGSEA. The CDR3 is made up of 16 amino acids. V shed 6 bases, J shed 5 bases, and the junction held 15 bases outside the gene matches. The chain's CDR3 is CSVPATPGGSTGELFF. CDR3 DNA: TGCAGCGTCCCCGCAACACCGGGCGGGAGTACCGGGGAGCTGTTTTTT.

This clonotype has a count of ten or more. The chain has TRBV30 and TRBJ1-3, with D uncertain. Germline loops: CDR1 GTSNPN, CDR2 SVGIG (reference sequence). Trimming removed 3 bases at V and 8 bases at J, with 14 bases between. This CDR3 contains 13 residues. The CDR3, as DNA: TGTGCCTGGAGCTTTTCCCACCCGGACACCATATATTTT. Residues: CAWSFSHPDTIYF.

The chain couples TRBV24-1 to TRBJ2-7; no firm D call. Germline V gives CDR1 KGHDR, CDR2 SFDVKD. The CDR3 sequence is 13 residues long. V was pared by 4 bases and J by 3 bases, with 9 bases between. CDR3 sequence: CATSEGRFYEQYF. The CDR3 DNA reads TGTGCCACCAGTGAAGGCAGATTCTACGAGCAGTACTTC.

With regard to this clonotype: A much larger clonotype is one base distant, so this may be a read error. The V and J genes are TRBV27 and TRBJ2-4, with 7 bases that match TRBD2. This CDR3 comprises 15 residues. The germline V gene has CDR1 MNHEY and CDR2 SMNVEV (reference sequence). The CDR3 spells CASTRGGEAKNIHYF. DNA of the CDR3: TGTGCCAGCACCCGTGGGGGGGAGGCCAAAAACATTCATTACTTC.

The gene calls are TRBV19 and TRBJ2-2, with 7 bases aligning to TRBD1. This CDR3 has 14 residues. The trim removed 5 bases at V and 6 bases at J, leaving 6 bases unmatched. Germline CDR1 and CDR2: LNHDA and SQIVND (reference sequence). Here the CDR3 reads CASSGQGDPGELFF. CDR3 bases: TGTGCCAGTAGTGGCCAGGGGGACCCCGGGGAGCTGTTTTTT.

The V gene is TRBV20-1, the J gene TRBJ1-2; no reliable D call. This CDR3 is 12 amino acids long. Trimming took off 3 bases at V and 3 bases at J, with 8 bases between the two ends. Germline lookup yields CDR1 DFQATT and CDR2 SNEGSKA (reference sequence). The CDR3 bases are TGCAGTGCTAGCCATCGGGACTATGGCTACACCTTC. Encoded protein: CSASHRDYGYTF.

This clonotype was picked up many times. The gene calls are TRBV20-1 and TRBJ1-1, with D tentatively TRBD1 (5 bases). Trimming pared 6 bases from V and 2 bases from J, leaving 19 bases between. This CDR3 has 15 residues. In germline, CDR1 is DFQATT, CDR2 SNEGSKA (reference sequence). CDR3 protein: CSAPPPGRANTEAFF. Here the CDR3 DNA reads TGCAGTGCCCCACCCCCCGGCAGGGCCAACACTGAAGCTTTCTTT.